These 24 T cell receptor beta chains were all obtained from the same sample, sequenced in a study of Ad26.COV2.S vaccination and SARS-CoV-2 variants. As to treatment: over 15 received Ad26.COV2.S at low or high dose, single or two shots; about five received placebo; per-sample allocation not given. After the first vaccine or placebo injection, samples were drawn on day 63. Sequencing used immunoSEQ multiplex PCR; TCRdb keeps in-frame clones, though not all of them. Among about 390,000 clones listed, roughly 90% were seen once. The sequences come from peripheral blood, collected in a trial of Ad26.COV2.S vaccine versus placebo. All receptors come from a person aged 18 to 65 who received the Ad26.COV2.S COVID-19 vaccine or a placebo.

The count of this clone is one. Additional DNA sequences in this sample encode the identical CDR3. The gene calls are TRBV6-5 and TRBJ2-2; possible D gene TRBD1, 6 bases. There are 15 residues in the CDR3. Trimming pared 6 bases from V and 1 base from J, leaving 12 bases between. Germline V gene sequence: CDR1 MNHEY, CDR2 SVGAGI. This CDR3 reads CASRDSRGNTGELFF. CDR3 bases: TGTGCCAGCAGGGACAGTCGGGGGAACACCGGGGAGCTGTTTTTT.

The chain carries TRBV3-1 (or the pseudogene TRBV3-2) and TRBJ1-4; D call uncertain. V was clipped by 4 bases and J by 5 bases, with 14 bases between them. This CDR3 region has 15 residues. Per germline, CDR1 LGHDT and CDR2 YNNKEL (reference sequence). In nucleotides, the CDR3 is TGTGCCAGCAGCCCACAGTGGGATCCAAATGAAAAACTGTTTTTT. Residues: CASSPQWDPNEKLFF.

This clone was detected only once. The V and J genes are TRBV3-1 (or the pseudogene TRBV3-2) and TRBJ1-1, with 7 bases identical to TRBD1. The germline V gene encodes CDR1 LGHDT and CDR2 YNNKEL (reference sequence). The V and J ends lost 0 bases and 4 bases, in that order; junction bases with no gene match: 5. The CDR3 loop spans 15 amino acids. CDR3 region: CASSQDRDRATEAFF. The DNA for the CDR3 is TGTGCCAGCAGCCAAGATCGCGACAGGGCCACTGAAGCTTTCTTT.

The V gene is TRBV2, the J gene TRBJ2-1, with TRBD2 matching 11 bases. V shed 1 base and J 2 bases; nucleotides not matched to a gene: 1. The CDR3 sequence is 16 residues long. Per germline, CDR1 SNHLY and CDR2 FYNNEI. This chain's CDR3 is CASSEGSGGAYNEQFF. The CDR3 DNA follows: TGTGCCAGCAGTGAAGGTAGCGGGGGGGCCTACAATGAGCAGTTCTTC.

The rearrangement links TRBV3-1 (or the pseudogene TRBV3-2) to TRBJ2-3; D is uncertain. The germline V gene encodes CDR1 LGHDT and CDR2 YNNKEL (reference sequence). V lost 3 bases and J 1 base, leaving 8 bases between the germline ends. There are 14 residues in the CDR3. The CDR3, as DNA: TGTGCCAGCAGCCAGTTGCTCCGCACAGATACGCAGTATTTT. The encoded protein is CASSQLLRTDTQYF.

This chain's CDR3 is CASSGPLGTSGGALWDTQYF. The CDR3 bases are TGCGCCAGCAGCGGGCCCCTAGGGACTAGCGGGGGGGCCCTCTGGGATACGCAGTATTTT. The genes are TRBV5-1 and TRBJ2-3; 16 positions match TRBD2. Germline V gene sequence: CDR1 SGHRS, CDR2 YFSETQ. The length of the CDR3 is 20 residues. V was pared by 4 bases and J by 6 bases, with 17 bases of the junction left unmatched. Together with reference TRBV5-1 and TRBJ2-3, the CDR3 gives the full variable domain: KAGVTQTPRYLIKTRGQQVTLSCSPISGHRSVSWYQQTPGQGLQFLFEYFSETQRNKGNFPGRFSGRQFSNSRSEMNVSTLELGDSALYLCASSGPLGTSGGALWDTQYFGPGTRLTVL.

This clone was seen only a few times. The chain is built from TRBV27 and TRBJ2-7; 9 bases are shared with TRBD1. The V gene's germline CDR1 is MNHEY and CDR2 SMNVEV (reference sequence). This CDR3 comprises 15 residues. The ends lost 5 bases at V and 1 base at J; junction bases unmatched: 6. The CDR3 reads CASSTGTGRSYEQYF. In DNA form, the CDR3 reads TGTGCCAGCAGTACCGGGACAGGGAGATCCTACGAGCAGTACTTC.

This chain uses TRBV7-8 with TRBJ1-5; perhaps TRBD1 as D (6 bases). The germline V and J ends were trimmed by 3 bases and 2 bases, with 14 bases remaining between them. Germline loops: CDR1 SGHVS, CDR2 FQNEAQ. The CDR3 consists of 16 residues. In DNA, the CDR3 is TGTGCCAGCAGCTTGCGACAGGAAGGGGGCAATCAGCCCCAGCATTTT. Its translation: CASSLRQEGGNQPQHF.

The genes are TRBV15 and TRBJ1-6; D may be TRBD1 (5 bases). CDR3 length: 14 amino acids. Germline V gene sequence: CDR1 LNHNV, CDR2 YYDKDF (reference sequence). Trimming removed 5 bases at V and 7 bases at J, with 12 bases between. The CDR3 region is CATSSTAKNSPLHF. The CDR3 coding sequence is TGTGCCACCAGCTCGACAGCGAAGAATTCACCCCTCCACTTT.

This chain connects TRBV15 to TRBJ1-6, with D possibly being TRBD1 (6 bases). V was pared by 4 bases and J by 8 bases, with 12 bases between. Germline-derived CDR1 and CDR2 are LNHNV and YYDKDF (reference sequence). The CDR3 loop spans 14 amino acids. Here the CDR3 reads CATSNEGVYSPLHF. CDR3 bases: TGTGCCACCAGCAATGAGGGGGTCTATTCACCCCTCCACTTT.

The chain has TRBV5-5 and TRBJ2-1; TRBD1 matches at 11 bases. The CDR3 is 15 residues long. The ends lost 4 bases at V and 5 bases at J; junction bases unmatched: 5. Germline lookup yields CDR1 SGHKS and CDR2 YYEKEE (reference sequence). The CDR3 region is CASSRGQGVDNEQFF. The CDR3 coding sequence is TGTGCCAGCAGCCGGGGACAGGGGGTCGACAATGAGCAGTTCTTC.

The chain is built from TRBV27 and TRBJ2-3, with 9 bases identical to TRBD1. This CDR3 is 15 amino acids long. Germline V gene data show CDR1 as MNHEY and CDR2 as SMNVEV (reference sequence). The V and J ends lost 4 bases and 7 bases, in that order; junction bases with no gene match: 9. The CDR3 nucleotides are TGTGCCAGCAGTTCCCAGGGGACAGGGTCATATACGCAGTATTTT. Translation: CASSSQGTGSYTQYF.

This clone was counted a single time. This sequence joins TRBV12-5 and TRBJ1-2; D gene unclear. V was cut by 7 bases and J by 6 bases, with 21 bases left in between. The V gene's germline CDR1 is LGHNT and CDR2 FRNRAP. There are 15 residues in the CDR3. CDR3 bases: TGTGCTAGTGTCTTTGGCAGGCGACTTATAGATGGCTACACCTTC. Translation: CASVFGRRLIDGYTF.

This clone showed up just a few times. The V call is TRBV7-2, the J call TRBJ1-2; 8 bases line up with TRBD1. Germline V gene data show CDR1 as SGHTA and CDR2 as FQGNSA. With 5 bases clipped from V and 3 bases from J, the junction kept 2 bases outside the gene matches. This CDR3 has 13 amino acids. DNA of the CDR3: TGTGCCAGCAGCGAACAGGGGGACTATGGCTACACCTTC. It is translated as CASSEQGDYGYTF.

The rearrangement links TRBV28 to TRBJ1-2; 8 nucleotides match TRBD1. V gave up 4 bases and J gave up 1 base; unmatched junction bases: 8. Germline-derived CDR1 and CDR2 are MDHEN and SYDVKM. The CDR3 is 16 amino acids. In DNA, the CDR3 is TGTGCCAGCAGTTCTCAGTGGGACAGGCTTAACTATGGCTACACCTTC. Translating gives CASSSQWDRLNYGYTF.

The gene calls are TRBV23-1 and TRBJ2-7, with D maybe TRBD2 (5 bases). TRBV23-1 is assigned to the ORF class and has an uncertain function. The CDR3 runs 16 residues. V lost 8 bases, J lost 3 bases, and 23 bases lay in between. In DNA, the CDR3 is TGCGCCAGCCCTGCCTTAGCGACCTCACTTAACTACGAGCAGTACTTC. Translation: CASPALATSLNYEQYF.

The chain combines TRBV6-5 with TRBJ2-5; the match to TRBD2 covers 13 bases. V gave up 6 bases and J gave up 3 bases; unmatched junction bases: 4. In germline, CDR1 is MNHEY, CDR2 SVGAGI. The length of the CDR3 is 15 residues. In DNA, the CDR3 is TGTGCCAGCAGCCAAACTAGCGGGGGGGAAGAGACCCAGTACTTC. Translated: CASSQTSGGEETQYF.

The genes are TRBV19 and TRBJ1-1; 10 bases are a match to TRBD1. Trimming cost V 6 bases and J 3 bases; bases outside gene matches: 7. The CDR3 extends over 15 amino acids. The V gene's germline CDR1 is LNHDA and CDR2 SQIVND (reference sequence). Written as DNA, the CDR3 is TGTGCCAGTAGATCGACGGGACAGGGGTACACTGAAGCTTTCTTT. Its protein product is CASRSTGQGYTEAFF. Supplemented by reference TRBV19 and TRBJ1-1, the full variable domain reads DGGITQSPKYLFRKEGQNVTLSCEQNLNHDAMYWYRQDPGQGLRLIYYSQIVNDFQKGDIAEGYSVSREKKESFPLTVTSAQKNPTAFYLCASRSTGQGYTEAFFGQGTRLTVV.

The V and J genes are TRBV21-1 and TRBJ2-5; the table names TRBD1, a call not compared with the DNA. TRBV21-1 is a listed pseudogene. This CDR3 has 20 amino acids. CDR3: CASSPGQACVLFVGQETQYF. CDR3 bases: TGTGCCAGCAGTCCGGGACAGGCATGTGTATTGTTCGTCGGCCAAGAGACCCAGTACTTC.

This rearrangement joins TRBV4-2 to TRBJ2-5; perhaps TRBD2 as D (7 bases). CDR1 is LGHNA, CDR2 YNFKEQ, per germline. Trimming removed 4 bases from V and 4 bases from J, with 22 bases in between. The length of the CDR3 is 17 residues. CDR3 DNA sequence: TGTGCCAGCAGCCGAACACCCAAGGGGGGGGGCCTAGAGACCCAGTACTTC. Residues: CASSRTPKGGGLETQYF.

This chain connects TRBV5-4 to TRBJ2-7; 9 bases are a match to TRBD1. V was clipped by 0 bases and J by 5 bases; unmatched bases: 9. The germline gives CDR1 SGHNT, CDR2 YYREEE (reference sequence). The CDR3 loop spans 16 amino acids. The CDR3 spells CASSLARKTGGDEQYF. The DNA for the CDR3 is TGTGCCAGCAGCTTGGCCCGGAAAACAGGGGGCGACGAGCAGTACTTC. Variable domain in full (rest from reference TRBV5-4 and TRBJ2-7): ETGVTQSPTHLIKTRGQQVTLRCSSQSGHNTVSWYQQALGQGPQFIFQYYREEENGRGNFPPRFSGLQFPNYSSELNVNALELDDSALYLCASSLARKTGGDEQYFGPGTRLTVT.

V gene TRBV6-2 or TRBV6-3 combines with J gene TRBJ1-2; D gene uncertain. Trimming cost V 2 bases and J 5 bases, with 12 bases left between them. This CDR3 contains 14 residues. Germline V lookup: CDR1 MNHEY, CDR2 SVGEGT. CDR3 nucleotide sequence: TGTGCCAGCAGTTACGTAACCATCGCGTATGGCTACACCTTC. It specifies CASSYVTIAYGYTF.

The rearrangement joins TRBV5-4 to TRBJ2-5; TRBD2 agrees at 7 bases. The J segment lost 1 base and the V segment lost 0 bases, leaving 3 bases of the junction unmatched. This CDR3 spans 15 amino acids. Germline CDR1 and CDR2: SGHNT and YYREEE (reference sequence). The CDR3 reads CASSLGSSGQETQYF. For the CDR3, the DNA is TGTGCCAGCAGCTTGGGGTCTAGCGGCCAAGAGACCCAGTACTTC. The full variable domain, in which reference TRBV5-4 and TRBJ2-5 provide the parts outside the CDR3, is ETGVTQSPTHLIKTRGQQVTLRCSSQSGHNTVSWYQQALGQGPQFIFQYYREEENGRGNFPPRFSGLQFPNYSSELNVNALELDDSALYLCASSLGSSGQETQYFGPGTRLLVL.

The chain carries TRBV19 and TRBJ2-1, with 14 bases identical to TRBD2. V trimming: 6 bases; J trimming: 7 bases; junction bases outside the gene matches: 17. Germline V gene data show CDR1 as LNHDA and CDR2 as SQIVND (reference sequence). CDR3 size: 19 residues. DNA of the CDR3: TGTGCCAGTAGCCTCCAAAGGCCCGGACTAGCGGGGGGTGATAATGAGCAGTTCTTC. Translation gives CASSLQRPGLAGGDNEQFF. Supplemented by reference TRBV19 and TRBJ2-1, the full variable domain reads DGGITQSPKYLFRKEGQNVTLSCEQNLNHDAMYWYRQDPGQGLRLIYYSQIVNDFQKGDIAEGYSVSREKKESFPLTVTSAQKNPTAFYLCASSLQRPGLAGGDNEQFFGPGTRLTVL.